The 2 T cell receptor beta chains presented below share a single source sample, sequenced in a study of blood T cell repertoires in COVID-19 (TCRdb year 2020). Library preparation used the immunoSEQ multiplex PCR assay. Drawn from immuneACCESS, this table holds only the in-frame rearrangements with V and J called that TCRdb kept. Clones are partly lost; checked studies trace under half to an unresolved V gene and leave the rest unexplained. For this sample there are roughly 230,000 clones; about nine tenths appear just once. The ten largest clones add up to around 0.86% of the sample. Sequenced material: peripheral blood. The receptors stem from a man aged 25 to 40 with COVID-19, enrolled during active disease.

The V and J genes are TRBV5-4 and TRBJ2-5; D gene uncertain. This CDR3 is 13 amino acids long. V lost 0 bases and J lost 6, with 9 bases in between. Per the germline V gene, CDR1 is SGHNT and CDR2 is YYREEE (reference sequence). The CDR3 DNA reads TGTGCCAGCAGCTTGGAGACAATGAAGACCCAGTACTTC. Translation gives CASSLETMKTQYF.

This chain uses TRBV30 with TRBJ2-5; TRBD2 might be the D (6 bases). The ends were cut back, 1 base at V and 5 bases at J, with 11 bases in the middle. The CDR3 has 13 residues. Per germline, CDR1 GTSNPN and CDR2 SVGIG (reference sequence). The CDR3 here is CAWSAAGLETQYF. CDR3 DNA: TGTGCCTGGAGTGCTGCGGGGTTGGAGACCCAGTACTTC. Full variable domain (missing parts from reference TRBV30 and TRBJ2-5): SQTIHQWPATLVQPVGSPLSLECTVEGTSNPNLYWYRQAAGRGLQLLFYSVGIGQISSEVPQNLSASRPQDRQFILSSKKLLLSDSGFYLCAWSAAGLETQYFGPGTRLLVL.